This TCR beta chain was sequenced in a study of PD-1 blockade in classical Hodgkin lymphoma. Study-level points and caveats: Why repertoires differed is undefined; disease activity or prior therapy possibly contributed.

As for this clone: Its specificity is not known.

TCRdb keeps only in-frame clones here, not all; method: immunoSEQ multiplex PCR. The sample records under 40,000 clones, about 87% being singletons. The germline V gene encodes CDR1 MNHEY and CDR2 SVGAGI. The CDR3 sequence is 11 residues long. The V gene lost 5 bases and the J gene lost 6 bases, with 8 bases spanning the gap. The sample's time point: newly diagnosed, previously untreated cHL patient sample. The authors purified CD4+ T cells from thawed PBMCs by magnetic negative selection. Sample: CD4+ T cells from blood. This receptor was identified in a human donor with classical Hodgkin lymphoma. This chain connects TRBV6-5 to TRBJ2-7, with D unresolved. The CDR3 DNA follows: TGTGCCAGCAGTCCGAGGCGCGAGCAGTACTTC. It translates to CASSPRREQYF.